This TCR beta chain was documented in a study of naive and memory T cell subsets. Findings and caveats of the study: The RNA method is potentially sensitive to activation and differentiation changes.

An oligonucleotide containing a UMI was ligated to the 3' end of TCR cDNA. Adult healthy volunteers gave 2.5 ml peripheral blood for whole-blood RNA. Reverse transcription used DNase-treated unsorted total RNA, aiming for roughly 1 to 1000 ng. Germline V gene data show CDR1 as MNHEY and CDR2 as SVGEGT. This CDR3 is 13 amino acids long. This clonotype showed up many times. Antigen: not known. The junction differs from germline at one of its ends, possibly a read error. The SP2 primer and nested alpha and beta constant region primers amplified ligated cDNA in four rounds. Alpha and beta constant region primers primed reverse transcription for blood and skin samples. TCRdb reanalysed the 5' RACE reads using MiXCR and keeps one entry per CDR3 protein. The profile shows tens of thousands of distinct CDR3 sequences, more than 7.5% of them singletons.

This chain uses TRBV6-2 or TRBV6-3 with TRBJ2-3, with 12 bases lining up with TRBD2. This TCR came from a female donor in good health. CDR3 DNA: TGTGCCAGCAGCCCCGCCCGGACTAGCGGGGCCCGATTT. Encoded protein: CASSPARTSGARF.